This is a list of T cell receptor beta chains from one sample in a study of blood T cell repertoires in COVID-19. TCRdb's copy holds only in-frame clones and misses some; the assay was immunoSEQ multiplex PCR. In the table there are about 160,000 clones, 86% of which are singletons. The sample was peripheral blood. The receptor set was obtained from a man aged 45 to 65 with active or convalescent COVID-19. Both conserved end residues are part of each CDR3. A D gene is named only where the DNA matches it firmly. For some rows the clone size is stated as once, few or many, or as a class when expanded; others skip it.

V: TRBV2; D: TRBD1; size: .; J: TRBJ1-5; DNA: TGTGCCAGCAGTGAAGTGGGGACAGGGGATCAGCCCCAGCATTTT; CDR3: CASSEVGTGDQPQHF
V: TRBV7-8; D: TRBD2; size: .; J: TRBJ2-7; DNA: TGTGCCAGCAGCTTAGCGTCTAGCGGGGGGCGCTTCCCCTACGAGCAGTACTTC; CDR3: CASSLASSGGRFPYEQYF
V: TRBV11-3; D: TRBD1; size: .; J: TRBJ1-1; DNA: TGTGCCAGCAGCTTAGTGACAGGGGGCCCGGCTTTCTTT; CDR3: CASSLVTGGPAFF
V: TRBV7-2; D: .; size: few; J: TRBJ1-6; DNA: TGTGCCAGCAGCTCCCGATCGAGCTCCTATAATTCACCCCTCCACTTT; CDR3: CASSSRSSSYNSPLHF
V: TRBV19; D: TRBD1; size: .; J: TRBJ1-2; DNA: TGTGCCAGTAGAGGACAGGGGATAGCTAACTATGGCTACACCTTC; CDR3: CASRGQGIANYGYTF
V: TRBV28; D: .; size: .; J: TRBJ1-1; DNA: TGTGCCAGCAGTTTTGTACAGGGAAATACCGTTGAAGCTTTCTTT; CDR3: CASSFVQGNTVEAFF
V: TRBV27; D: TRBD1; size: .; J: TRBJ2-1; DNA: TGTGCCAGCAGTCCCTCCCGGGACAGGGGTCGTCTTTACTCCTACAATGAGCAGTTCTTC; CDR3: CASSPSRDRGRLYSYNEQFF
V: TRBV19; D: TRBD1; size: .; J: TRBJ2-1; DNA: TGTGCCAGTAGTATATCGGACAGGGTGATCCCCTACAATGAGCAGTTCTTC; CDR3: CASSISDRVIPYNEQFF
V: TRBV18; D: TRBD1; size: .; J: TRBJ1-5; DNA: TGTGCCAGCTCACGAGGACAGGGTGGTAGCAATCAGCCCCAGCATTTT; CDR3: CASSRGQGGSNQPQHF
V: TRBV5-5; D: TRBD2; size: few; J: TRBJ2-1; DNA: TGTGCCAGCAGCTTGGTAGCGGGAGCACATGAGCAGTTCTTC; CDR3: CASSLVAGAHEQFF
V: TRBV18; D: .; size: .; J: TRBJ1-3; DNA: TGTGCCAGCTCACCAACGATGGGGGCTTCGTCTGGAAACACCATATATTTT; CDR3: CASSPTMGASSGNTIYF
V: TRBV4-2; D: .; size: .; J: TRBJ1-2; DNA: TGTGCCAGCAGCCAAGAGGCCTATGGCTACACCTTC; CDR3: CASSQEAYGYTF
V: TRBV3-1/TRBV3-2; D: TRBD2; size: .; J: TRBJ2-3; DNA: TGTGCCAGCAGCCAAGAGGTAACTAGCGGGTACACAGATACGCAGTATTTT; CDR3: CASSQEVTSGYTDTQYF
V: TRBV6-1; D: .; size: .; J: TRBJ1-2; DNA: TGTGCCAGCAGTGAAGTAGGGGTGGATGGCTACACCTTC; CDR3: CASSEVGVDGYTF
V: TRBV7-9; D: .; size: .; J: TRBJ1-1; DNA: TGTGCCAGCAGCTTAAGGGGGACCCTAGGGACTGAAGCTTTCTTT; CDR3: CASSLRGTLGTEAFF
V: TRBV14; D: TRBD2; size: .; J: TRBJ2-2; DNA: TGTGCCAGCAGCAGGCTAGCGGGGGACACCGGGGAGCTGTTTTTT; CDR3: CASSRLAGDTGELFF
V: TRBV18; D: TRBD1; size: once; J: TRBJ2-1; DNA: TGTGCCAGCTCACCAAACCGACAGGGGTCCTACAATGAGCAGTTCTTC; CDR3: CASSPNRQGSYNEQFF
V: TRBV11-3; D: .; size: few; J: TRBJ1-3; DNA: TGTGCCAGCAGTTCAGCGGGGGGCAACTCTGGAAACACCATATATTTT; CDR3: CASSSAGGNSGNTIYF
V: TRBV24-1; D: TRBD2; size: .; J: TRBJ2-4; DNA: TGTGCCACCAGTGATTTTGGGGGGGACGGGCGCCCGTTCATTCAGTACTTC; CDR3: CATSDFGGDGRPFIQYF
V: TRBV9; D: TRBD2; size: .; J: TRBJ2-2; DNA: TGTGCCAGCTCGCAACTAGCGGGAGTAGTCCGGGAGCTGTTTTTT; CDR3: CASSQLAGVVRELFF
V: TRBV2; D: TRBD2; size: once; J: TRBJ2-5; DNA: TGTGCCAGCAGCCCCGGGACTACCGTGGAGACCCAGTACTTC; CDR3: CASSPGTTVETQYF
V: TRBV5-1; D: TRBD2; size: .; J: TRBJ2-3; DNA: TGCGCCAGCAGCAAGGAGCGGGGATGGGGAGTTCAATGGAGCACAGATACGCAGTATTTT; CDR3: CASSKERGWGVQWSTDTQYF
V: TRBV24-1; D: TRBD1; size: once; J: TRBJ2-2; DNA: TGTGCCACCAGTGATGCGACAGGGGCGGGCGGGGAGCTGTTTTTT; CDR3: CATSDATGAGGELFF
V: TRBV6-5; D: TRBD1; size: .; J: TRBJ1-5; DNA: TGTGCCAGCAAAAGGACAGGGTCGGTTCAGCCCCAGCATTTT; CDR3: CASKRTGSVQPQHF
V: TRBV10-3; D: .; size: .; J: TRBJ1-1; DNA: TGTGCCACCGTCGGGGGGATCGGCACTGAAGCTTTCTTT; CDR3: CATVGGIGTEAFF
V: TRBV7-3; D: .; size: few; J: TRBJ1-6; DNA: TGTGCCAGCAGCGCAGACAGATTCCCCTATTCACCCCTCCACTTT; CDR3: CASSADRFPYSPLHF
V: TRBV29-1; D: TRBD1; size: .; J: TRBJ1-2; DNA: TGCAGCGTTAACCCGGGACAGGGATACTATGGCTACACCTTC; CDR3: CSVNPGQGYYGYTF
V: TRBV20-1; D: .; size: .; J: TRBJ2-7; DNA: TGCAGTGCTAGTAAGCTACTTAACAGGGAAATTGGTTACGAGCAGTACTTC; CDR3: CSASKLLNREIGYEQYF
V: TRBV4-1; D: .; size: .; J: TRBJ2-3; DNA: TGCGCCAGCAGACTTGGAGGTACAGATACGCAGTATTTT; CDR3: CASRLGGTDTQYF